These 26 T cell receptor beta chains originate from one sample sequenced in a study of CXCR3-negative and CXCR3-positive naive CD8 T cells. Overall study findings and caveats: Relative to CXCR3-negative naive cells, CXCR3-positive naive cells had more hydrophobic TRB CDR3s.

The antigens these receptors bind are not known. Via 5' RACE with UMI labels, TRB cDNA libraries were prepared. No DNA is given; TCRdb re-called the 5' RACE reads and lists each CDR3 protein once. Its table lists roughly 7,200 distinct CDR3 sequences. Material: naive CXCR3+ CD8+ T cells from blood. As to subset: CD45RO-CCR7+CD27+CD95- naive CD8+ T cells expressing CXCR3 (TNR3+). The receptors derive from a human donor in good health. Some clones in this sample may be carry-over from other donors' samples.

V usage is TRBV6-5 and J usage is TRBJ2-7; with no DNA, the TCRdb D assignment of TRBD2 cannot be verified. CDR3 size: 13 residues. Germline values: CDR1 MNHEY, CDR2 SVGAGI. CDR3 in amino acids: CASSYRDGREQYF.

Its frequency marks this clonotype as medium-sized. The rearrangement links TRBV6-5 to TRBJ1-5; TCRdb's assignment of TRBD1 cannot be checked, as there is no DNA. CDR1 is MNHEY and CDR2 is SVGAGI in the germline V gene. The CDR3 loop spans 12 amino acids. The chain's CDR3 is CASRTGFQPQHF.

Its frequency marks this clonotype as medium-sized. The CDR3 region is CASSLPPGETQYF. The rearrangement uses TRBV7-2 and TRBJ2-5; TCRdb's D gene call, TRBD1, goes unchecked for lack of DNA. CDR3 length: 13 amino acids. Germline loops: CDR1 SGHTA, CDR2 FQGNSA.

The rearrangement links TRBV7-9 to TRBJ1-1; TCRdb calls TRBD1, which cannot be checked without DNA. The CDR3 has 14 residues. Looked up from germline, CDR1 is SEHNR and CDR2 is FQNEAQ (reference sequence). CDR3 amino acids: CASSSGGANTEAFF.

The CDR3 loop reads CARNFFSGDTDTQYF. The chain uses TRBV12-3 or TRBV12-4 and TRBJ2-3; absent DNA, TCRdb's TRBD2 call cannot be checked. The length of the CDR3 is 15 residues.

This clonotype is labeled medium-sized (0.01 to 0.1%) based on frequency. The CDR3 region is CASSPPMGGAYEQYF. This chain uses TRBV3-1 with TRBJ2-7; the TCRdb D gene call, TRBD1, has no DNA to confirm it. The CDR3 sequence is 15 residues long. Per germline, CDR1 LGHDT and CDR2 YNNKEL (reference sequence).

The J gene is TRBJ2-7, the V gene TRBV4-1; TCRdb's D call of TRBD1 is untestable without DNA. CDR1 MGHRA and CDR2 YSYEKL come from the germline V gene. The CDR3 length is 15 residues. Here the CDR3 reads CASSLVRDRADEQYF.

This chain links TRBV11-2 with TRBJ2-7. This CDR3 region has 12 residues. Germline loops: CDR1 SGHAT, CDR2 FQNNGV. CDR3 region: CASSLDLGEQYF.

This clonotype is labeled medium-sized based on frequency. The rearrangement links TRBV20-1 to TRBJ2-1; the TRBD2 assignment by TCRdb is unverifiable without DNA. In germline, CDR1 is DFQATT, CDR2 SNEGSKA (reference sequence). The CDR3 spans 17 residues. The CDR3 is CSASGGFWTSGSNEQFF.

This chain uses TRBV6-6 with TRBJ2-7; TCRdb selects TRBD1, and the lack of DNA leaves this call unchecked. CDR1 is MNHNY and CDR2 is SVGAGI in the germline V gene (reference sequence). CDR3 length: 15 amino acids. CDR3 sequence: CASSFTGDASYEQYF.

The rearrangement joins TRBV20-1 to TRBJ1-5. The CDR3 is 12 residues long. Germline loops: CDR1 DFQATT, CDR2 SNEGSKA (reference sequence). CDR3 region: CSASMAGPSLDF.

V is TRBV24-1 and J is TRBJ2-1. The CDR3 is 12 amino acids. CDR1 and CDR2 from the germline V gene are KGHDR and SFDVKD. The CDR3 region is CATSDLKDEQFF.

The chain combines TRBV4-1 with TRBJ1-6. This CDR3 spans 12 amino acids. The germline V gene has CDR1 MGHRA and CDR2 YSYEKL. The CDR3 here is CASSEGNSPLHF.

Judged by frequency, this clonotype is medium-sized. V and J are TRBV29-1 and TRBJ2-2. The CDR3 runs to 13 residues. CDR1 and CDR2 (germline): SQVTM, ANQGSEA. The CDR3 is CSVESTYTGELFF.

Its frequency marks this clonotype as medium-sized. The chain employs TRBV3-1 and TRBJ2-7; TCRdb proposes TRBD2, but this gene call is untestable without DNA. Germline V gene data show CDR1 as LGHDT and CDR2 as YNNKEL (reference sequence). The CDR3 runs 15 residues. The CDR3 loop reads CASSQGGTSFYEQYF.

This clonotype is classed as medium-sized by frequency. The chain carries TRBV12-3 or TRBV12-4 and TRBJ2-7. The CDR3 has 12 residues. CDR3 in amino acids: CASRKEAYEQYF.

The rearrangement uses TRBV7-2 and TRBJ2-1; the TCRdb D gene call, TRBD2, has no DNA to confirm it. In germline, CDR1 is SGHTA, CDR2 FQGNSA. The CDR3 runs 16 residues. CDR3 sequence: CASSYRGLAGADEQFF.

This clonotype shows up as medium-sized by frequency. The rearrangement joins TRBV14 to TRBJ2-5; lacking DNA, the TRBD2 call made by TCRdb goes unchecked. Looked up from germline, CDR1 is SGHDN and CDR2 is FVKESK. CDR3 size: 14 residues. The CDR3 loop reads CASSYQRGQETQYF.

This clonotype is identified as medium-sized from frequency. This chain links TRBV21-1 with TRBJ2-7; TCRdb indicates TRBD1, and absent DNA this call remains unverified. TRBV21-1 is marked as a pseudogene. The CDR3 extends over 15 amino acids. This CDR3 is CASSRAGPEIYEQYF.

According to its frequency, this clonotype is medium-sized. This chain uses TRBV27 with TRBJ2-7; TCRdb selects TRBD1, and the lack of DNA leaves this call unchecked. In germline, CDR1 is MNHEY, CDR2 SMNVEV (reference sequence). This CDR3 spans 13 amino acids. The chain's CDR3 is CASSVTRDYEQYF.

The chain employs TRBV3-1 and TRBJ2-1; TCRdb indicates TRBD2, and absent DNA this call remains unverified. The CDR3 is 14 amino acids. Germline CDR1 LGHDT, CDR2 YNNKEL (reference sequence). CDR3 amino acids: CASSLAGVGNEQFF.

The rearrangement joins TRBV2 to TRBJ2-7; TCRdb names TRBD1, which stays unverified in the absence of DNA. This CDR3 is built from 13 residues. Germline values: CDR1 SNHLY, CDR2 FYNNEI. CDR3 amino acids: CASRGQGNHEQYF.

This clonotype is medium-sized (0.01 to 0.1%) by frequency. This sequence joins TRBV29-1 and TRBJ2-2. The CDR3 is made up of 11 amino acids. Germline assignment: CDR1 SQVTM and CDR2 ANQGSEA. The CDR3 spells CSVVLAGELFF.

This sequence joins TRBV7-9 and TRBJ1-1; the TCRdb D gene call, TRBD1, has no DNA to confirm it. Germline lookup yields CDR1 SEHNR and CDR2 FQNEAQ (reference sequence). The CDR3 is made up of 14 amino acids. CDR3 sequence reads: CASSRVGGDTEAFF.

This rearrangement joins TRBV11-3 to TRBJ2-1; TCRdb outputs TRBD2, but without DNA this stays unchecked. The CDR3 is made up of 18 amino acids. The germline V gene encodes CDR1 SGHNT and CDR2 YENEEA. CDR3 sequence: CASSLGSGGRAFYNEQFF. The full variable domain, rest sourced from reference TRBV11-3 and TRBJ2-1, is EAGVVQSPRYKIIEKKQPVAFWCNPISGHNTLYWYLQNLGQGPELLIRYENEEAVDDSQLPKDRFSAERLKGVDSTLKIQPAELGDSAVYLCASSLGSGGRAFYNEQFFGPGTRLTVL.

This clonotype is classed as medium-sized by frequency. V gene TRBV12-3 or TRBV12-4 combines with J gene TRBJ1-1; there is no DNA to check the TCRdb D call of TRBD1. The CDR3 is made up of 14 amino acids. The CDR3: CASSFTAPPTEAFF.